The next 15 T cell receptor beta chains were all read from a single sample in a study of glioma-infiltrating T cells. TCR alpha and beta CDR3 regions were amplified from RNA using iRepertoire nested multiplex PCR. TCRdb analysed the multiplex PCR reads with MiXCR anew, one entry per CDR3 protein. The sample shows fewer than 200,000 distinct CDR3 sequences, around 40% of them seen only once. The sequencing input was glioma tissue, nonneoplastic brain tissue, or PBMCs (not recorded which). The receptor set was obtained from a human donor with low-grade glioma or glioblastoma, undergoing nonglioma brain surgery, or in good health (not recorded which).

In the case of this clonotype: With a much larger clone just one base away, this may be a read error. The V gene is TRBV6-1, the J gene TRBJ2-2; 8 positions match TRBD2. Germline CDR1 reads MNHNS; CDR2 reads SASEGT. The CDR3 extends over 13 amino acids. The CDR3 sequence: CDSSGSGSGELFF. The DNA for the CDR3 is TGTGACAGCAGCGGCAGCGGGAGCGGGGAGCTGTTTTTT.

Worth noting for this clonotype: A much bigger clone sits one base away, suggesting this may be a read error. The chain employs TRBV5-1 and TRBJ2-3; TRBD1 or TRBD2 may be the D gene (6 bases each). This CDR3 contains 16 residues. Trimming pared 5 bases from V and 1 base from J, leaving 17 bases between. Germline CDR1 is SGHRS and CDR2 is YFSETQ. CDR3 coding DNA: TGCGCCAGCAGACTACGGAGGGGGGAAGGCACAGATACGCAGTATTTT. Translated, it gives CASRLRRGEGTDTQYF.

The rearrangement uses TRBV30 and TRBJ2-7; 8 bases fit TRBD1. CDR3 length equals 13 residues. Losses at the gene ends were 8 bases for V and 4 bases for J; bases not matched to a gene: 10. The germline CDR1 and CDR2 sequences are GTSNPN and SVGIG (reference sequence). The CDR3 loop is CAGQTGDDYEQYF. The CDR3 DNA reads TGTGCCGGACAGACAGGGGACGATTACGAGCAGTACTTC.

On this clonotype itself: One base away lies a much larger clone, so this may be a sequencing read error. This chain links TRBV28 with TRBJ2-4; 10 bases map to TRBD1. Germline V gene sequence: CDR1 MDHEN, CDR2 SYDVKM. The junction had 11 bases not matched to a gene; V was cut back by 5 bases and J by 7 bases. The CDR3 consists of 16 residues. The DNA of the CDR3 is TGTGCCAGCAGTCCTCCTGACAGGGGGCGTAGGAACATTCAGTACTTC. Protein product: CASSPPDRGRRNIQYF.

The chain links TRBV4-2 to TRBJ2-7; TRBD2 matches at 8 bases. With 5 bases clipped from V and 3 bases from J, the junction kept 12 bases outside the gene matches. The CDR3 length is 16 residues. Germline CDR1 and CDR2: LGHNA and YNFKEQ. The CDR3 sequence: CASSKVPSGGYYEQYF. In DNA form, the CDR3 reads TGTGCCAGCAGCAAGGTACCAAGCGGGGGTTACTACGAGCAGTACTTC.

In regard to this clonotype: A much larger clonotype is one base distant, so this may be a read error. The V call is TRBV28, the J call TRBJ1-5; D is ambiguous. In germline, CDR1 is MDHEN, CDR2 SYDVKM. The CDR3 totals 16 residues. Trimming pared 8 bases from V and 3 bases from J, leaving 20 bases between. The CDR3: CASRRTATLYNQPQHF. CDR3 in DNA: TGTGCCAGCCGACGGACGGCCACCCTGTACAATCAGCCCCAGCATTTT.

This clonotype appeared many times. V gene TRBV28 combines with J gene TRBJ1-4; no clear D gene. Trimming pared 5 bases from V and 4 bases from J, leaving 8 bases between. The CDR3 is 13 residues long. The V gene's germline CDR1 is MDHEN and CDR2 SYDVKM. The CDR3 here is CASSPGRNEKLFF. The CDR3 DNA sequence: TGTGCCAGCAGTCCAGGCCGTAATGAAAAACTGTTTTTT.

This clonotype was counted at least ten times. This chain links TRBV7-9 with TRBJ1-2, with unresolved D. The CDR3 totals 12 residues. Germline lookup yields CDR1 SEHNR and CDR2 FQNEAQ (reference sequence). V lost 1 base and J 8 bases, leaving 8 bases between the germline ends. CDR3 DNA: TGTGCCAGCAGCTTAGTAGCGGAGGGCTACACCTTC. Its protein product is CASSLVAEGYTF. Full variable domain (outside the CDR3, taken from reference TRBV7-9 and TRBJ1-2): DTGVSQNPRHKITKRGQNVTFRCDPISEHNRLYWYRQTLGQGPEFLTYFQNEAQLEKSRLLSDRFSAERPKGSFSTLEIQRTEQGDSAMYLCASSLVAEGYTFGSGTRLTVV.

Concerning this clonotype: A much larger clone differs from this one at a single base, so this may be a read error. J is TRBJ2-1 and V is TRBV20-1, with D perhaps assigned TRBD1 or TRBD2 (5 bases each). The CDR3 loop spans 15 amino acids. CDR1 DFQATT and CDR2 SNEGSKA come from the germline V gene (reference sequence). CDR3 residues: CSAGTPADSNNEKFF. CDR3 coding DNA: TGCAGTGCTGGGACCCCCGCGGACTCCAATAATGAGAAGTTCTTC.

A word on this clonotype: At one of its ends the junction is not consistent with the germline gene, which may arise from a read error. CDR3 amino acids: CASKETWSTDAQYF. The CDR3 nucleotides read TGTGCCAGCAAGGAGACATGGAGCACAGATGCGCAGTATTTT. J is TRBJ2-3 and V is TRBV27; the D is unclear. The CDR3 totals 14 residues. Germline V gives CDR1 MNHEY, CDR2 SMNVEV (reference sequence).

This clonotype has a count of ten or more. The chain is built from TRBV18 and TRBJ2-1; D uncertain. Germline assignment: CDR1 KGHSH and CDR2 LQKENI. The CDR3 covers 14 residues. The germline V and J ends were trimmed by 4 bases and 3 bases, with 10 bases remaining between them. The CDR3, as DNA: TGTGCCAGCTCACAAGGACCAGACTACAATGAGCAGTTCTTC. This sequence encodes CASSQGPDYNEQFF.

As to this clonotype: Mismatch with germline at one junction end may stem from a read error. This rearrangement joins TRBV5-1 to TRBJ1-1, with TRBD1 matching 8 bases. The V gene's germline CDR1 is SGHRS and CDR2 YFSETQ. The CDR3 consists of 15 residues. CDR3 bases: TGCGCCGGCAGCTTGGGTACAGGGGGAAACACTGAAGCTTTCTTT. Its translation: CAGSLGTGGNTEAFF.

In this sample, this clonotype turned up a few times. A much bigger clone sits one base away, suggesting this may be a read error. This chain uses TRBV20-1 with TRBJ2-7; D is unresolved. The CDR3 has 11 residues. From germline, CDR1 is DFQATT and CDR2 SNEGSKA (reference sequence). CDR3 sequence reads: CSARDAYERYF. CDR3 DNA sequence: TGCAGTGCTAGAGATGCATACGAGCGGTACTTC.

On this clonotype itself: A read error is possible here, since a much larger clone lies one base away. This chain joins TRBV7-2 and TRBJ2-7; TRBD2 aligns across 7 bases. The CDR3 length is 14 residues. V dropped 5 bases and J dropped 3; count of bases not matched to a gene: 7. Germline values: CDR1 SGHTA, CDR2 FQGNSA. CDR3 loop: CASSKGIAGYEQYF. As DNA, the CDR3 is TGTGCCAGCAGCAAGGGAATAGCGGGCTACGAGCAGTACTTC.

The CDR3 DNA is TGTGCCAGTAGTGTATCCCACAATGTAAAGGGACGGCAGCCCCAGCATTTT. Amino acid sequence: CASSVSHNVKGRQPQHF. This chain joins TRBV19 and TRBJ1-5; D is perhaps TRBD1 (5 bases). In germline, CDR1 is LNHDA, CDR2 SQIVND (reference sequence). Trimming left V 5 bases short and J 7 bases short, with 24 bases between. The CDR3 runs to 17 residues.